These 12 T cell receptor beta chains came from one sample sequenced in a study of cytotoxic CD8 clonotypes in ibrutinib-treated CLL. Sequencing was performed with immunoSEQ multiplex PCR; in TCRdb, only in-frame clones are kept and a portion is missing. This table holds approximately 320,000 clones, over 60% found once. The sequencing here drew on PBMCs, taken after 36 months of ibrutinib treatment. Receptors originate from a human donor with chronic lymphocytic leukemia.

V and J are TRBV7-3 and TRBJ1-1; 7 bases fit TRBD1. The J segment lost 0 bases and the V segment lost 5 bases, leaving 9 bases of the junction unmatched. The CDR3 covers 16 residues. Germline lookup yields CDR1 SGHTA and CDR2 FQGTGA. This chain's CDR3 is CASSPSGTAMNTEAFF. As DNA, the CDR3 is TGTGCCAGCAGCCCGTCGGGGACAGCCATGAACACTGAAGCTTTCTTT.

The V call is TRBV7-3, the J call TRBJ2-1; D is perhaps TRBD2 (6 bases). Germline V CDR1 and CDR2: SGHTA, FQGTGA. The CDR3 has 14 residues. Trimming left V 2 bases short and J 7 bases short, with 12 bases between. The CDR3 DNA is TGTGCCAGCAGCTTAGTGGGACGGGGGAATGAGCAGTTCTTC. Protein sequence: CASSLVGRGNEQFF. The full variable domain, its missing parts supplied by reference TRBV7-3 and TRBJ2-1, is GAGVSQTPSNKVTEKGKYVELRCDPISGHTALYWYRQSLGQGPEFLIYFQGTGAADDSGLPNDRFFAVRPEGSVSTLKIQRTERGDSAVYLCASSLVGRGNEQFFGPGTRLTVL.

V and J are TRBV4-2 and TRBJ2-2; D assignment may be TRBD1 or TRBD2 (5 bases each). This CDR3 has 16 amino acids. Per the germline V gene, CDR1 is LGHNA and CDR2 is YNFKEQ. Between the trimmed V and J ends, which lost 3 bases and 7 bases, there was a span of 18 bases. The CDR3 DNA reads TGTGCCAGCAGCCAGGCGAGTCCGGGGCTGGGCGGGGAGCTGTTTTTT. It codes for CASSQASPGLGGELFF.

The CDR3: CASSSITGGGETQYF. As DNA, the CDR3 is TGTGCCAGCAGCTCCATTACAGGGGGCGGGGAGACCCAGTACTTC. This rearrangement joins TRBV11-2 to TRBJ2-5; 9 nucleotides match TRBD1. V lost 4 bases and J lost 5; bases outside the gene matches: 8. CDR1 and CDR2 from the germline V gene are SGHAT and FQNNGV. The CDR3 has 15 residues.

The CDR3: CASSARDRVYNEQFF. CDR3 bases: TGTGCCAGCAGCGCCCGGGACAGGGTGTACAATGAGCAGTTCTTC. The V gene is TRBV7-2, the J gene TRBJ2-1; 9 bases line up with TRBD1. V was clipped by 5 bases and J by 4 bases; unmatched bases: 6. This CDR3 is built from 15 residues. The V gene's germline CDR1 is SGHTA and CDR2 FQGNSA. The complete variable domain, with remaining parts taken from reference TRBV7-2 and TRBJ2-1, reads GAGVSQSPSNKVTEKGKDVELRCDPISGHTALYWYRQSLGQGLEFLIYFQGNSAPDKSGLPSDRFSAERTGGSVSTLTIQRTQQEDSAVYLCASSARDRVYNEQFFGPGTRLTVL.

This CDR3 reads CSVEKGQGLYTEAFF. CDR3 DNA sequence: TGCAGCGTTGAGAAGGGACAGGGGTTATACACTGAAGCTTTCTTT. The J gene is TRBJ1-1, the V gene TRBV29-1; 10 positions agree with TRBD1. Germline V gives CDR1 SQVTM, CDR2 ANQGSEA. CDR3 length: 15 amino acids. Losses at the gene ends were 3 bases for V and 3 bases for J; bases not matched to a gene: 7.

The chain recombines TRBV28 with TRBJ1-5; 8 bases align to TRBD1. Trimming cost V 7 bases and J 7 bases; bases outside gene matches: 18. Germline V lookup: CDR1 MDHEN, CDR2 SYDVKM. The CDR3 sequence is 17 residues long. The chain's CDR3 is CASNKLGAGTGAQPQHF. The CDR3 DNA is TGTGCCAGCAACAAACTAGGGGCCGGGACAGGTGCGCAGCCCCAGCATTTT.

V usage is TRBV27 and J usage is TRBJ2-7; the D gene is possibly TRBD1 (6 bases). The CDR3 has 15 residues. Trimming pared 2 bases from V and 2 bases from J, leaving 13 bases between. CDR1 and CDR2 (germline): MNHEY, SMNVEV (reference sequence). CDR3 nucleotides: TGTGCCAGCAGTTTAGTCCGGGACAATACCTACGAGCAGTACTTC. Residues: CASSLVRDNTYEQYF.

The CDR3 DNA follows: TGTGCCAGCAGCTTAGACTGGAGTGTTCGGGACAGCGGAGCCTATGGCTACACCTTC. Translated: CASSLDWSVRDSGAYGYTF. The chain is built from TRBV11-2 and TRBJ1-2, with TRBD1 matching 7 bases. Germline values: CDR1 SGHAT, CDR2 FQNNGV. This CDR3 has 19 amino acids. With V trimmed by 0 bases and J by 4 bases, 17 bases remained unmatched.

The V and J genes are TRBV2 and TRBJ1-1; D not resolved. V lost 10 bases and J 3 bases, leaving 12 bases between the germline ends. This CDR3 region has 12 residues. Per germline, CDR1 SNHLY and CDR2 FYNNEI. CDR3 in DNA: TGTGCCATACGCAGGAGTCACACTGAAGCTTTCTTT. Translating it yields CAIRRSHTEAFF.

The chain uses TRBV2 and TRBJ2-7, with a weak D call TRBD1 (6 bases). The CDR3 is 15 amino acids. The V and J ends lost 0 bases and 3 bases respectively, with 12 bases between them. In germline, CDR1 is SNHLY, CDR2 FYNNEI. The CDR3 sequence: CASSEAGTNYYEQYF. The CDR3 DNA reads TGTGCCAGCAGTGAAGCGGGGACAAATTACTACGAGCAGTACTTC.

The chain carries TRBV7-6 and TRBJ2-7; D gene ambiguous. This CDR3 is built from 13 residues. Trimming took 1 base from V and 6 from J, leaving 10 bases between them. Germline loops: CDR1 SGHVS, CDR2 FNYEAQ. In DNA, the CDR3 is TGTGCCAGCAGCTTAGGCGTAGGGCTCGAGCAGTACTTC. This gives the protein CASSLGVGLEQYF.